One T cell receptor (beta chain) is described in this entry. The source of the sample is a study of cytomegalovirus exposure and HLA in healthy donors. Whole-study context: Per a later analysis, the 666 first-cohort and over 90 validation repertoires shared one platform.

V was cut by 1 base and J by 5 bases, with 7 bases left in between. This CDR3 is built from 12 residues. From germline, CDR1 is SGHNT and CDR2 YYREEE (reference sequence). Assay: immunoSEQ multiplex PCR; the TCRdb copy retains only in-frame clones and omits some. The sample holds about 330,000 clones, roughly 85% seen once. V and J are TRBV5-4 and TRBJ2-7, with D hard to call. The receptor's source is a woman aged 18 to 35 in good health and CMV-seronegative. The sequenced material came from PBMCs. The CDR3 reads CASSLPTNEQYF. CDR3 DNA: TGTGCCAGCAGCTTGCCTACGAACGAGCAGTACTTC.